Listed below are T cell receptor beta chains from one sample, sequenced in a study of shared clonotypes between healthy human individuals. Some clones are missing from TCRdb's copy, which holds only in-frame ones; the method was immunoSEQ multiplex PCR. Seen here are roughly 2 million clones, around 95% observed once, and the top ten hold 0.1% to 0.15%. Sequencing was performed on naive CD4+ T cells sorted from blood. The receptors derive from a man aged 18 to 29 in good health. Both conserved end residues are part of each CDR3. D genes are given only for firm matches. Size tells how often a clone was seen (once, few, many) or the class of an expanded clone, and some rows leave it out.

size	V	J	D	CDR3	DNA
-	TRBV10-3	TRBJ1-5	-	CAISGPGGNQPQHF	TGTGCCATCAGTGGACCAGGGGGCAATCAGCCCCAGCATTTT
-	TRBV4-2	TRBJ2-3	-	CASSQEVSRSSTDTQYF	TGTGCCAGCAGCCAAGAAGTGAGCCGGTCTAGCACAGATACGCAGTATTTT
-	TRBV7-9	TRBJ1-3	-	CASSSGISGNTIYF	TGTGCCAGCAGCTCAGGGATATCTGGAAACACCATATATTTT
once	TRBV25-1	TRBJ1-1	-	CASSESRRNTEAFF	TGTGCCAGCAGTGAATCTCGCAGGAACACTGAAGCTTTCTTT
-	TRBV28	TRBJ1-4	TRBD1	CATRDRLKEKLFF	TGTGCCACCCGGGACAGGTTAAAAGAAAAACTGTTTTTT
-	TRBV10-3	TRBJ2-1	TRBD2	CATLTSGSYNEQFF	TGTGCCACACTAACTAGCGGCTCCTACAATGAGCAGTTCTTC
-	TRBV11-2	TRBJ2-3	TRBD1	CASSPGTGVRTDTQYF	TGTGCCAGCAGCCCCGGGACAGGGGTTCGCACAGATACGCAGTATTTT
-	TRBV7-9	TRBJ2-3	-	CASSLAGNPTQYF	TGTGCCAGCAGCTTAGCGGGAAACCCTACGCAGTATTTT
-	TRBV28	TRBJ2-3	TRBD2	CASSPTGGSTDTQYF	TGTGCCAGCAGTCCGACGGGGGGTAGCACAGATACGCAGTATTTT
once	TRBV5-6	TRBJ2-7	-	CASSFRQGLREQYF	TGTGCCAGCAGCTTCCGGCAGGGGCTTAGGGAGCAGTACTTC
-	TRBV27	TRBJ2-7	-	CASSGALSYEQYF	TGTGCCAGCAGTGGGGCCTTATCCTACGAGCAGTACTTC
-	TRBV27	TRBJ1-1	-	CASSLLYPGGDEAFF	TGTGCCAGCAGTTTGCTTTACCCGGGGGGCGATGAAGCTTTCTTT
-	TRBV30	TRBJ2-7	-	CAWSVGGNEQYF	TGTGCCTGGAGTGTTGGGGGCAACGAGCAGTACTTC
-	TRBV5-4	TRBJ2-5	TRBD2	CASSLGAGGARETQYF	TGTGCCAGCAGCTTGGGCGCGGGGGGGGCCCGAGAGACCCAGTACTTC
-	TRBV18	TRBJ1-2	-	CASSPPDYGYTF	TGTGCCAGCTCACCCCCTGACTATGGCTACACCTTC
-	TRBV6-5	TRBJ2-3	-	CASSHFITDTQYF	TGTGCCAGCAGCCACTTTATCACAGATACGCAGTATTTT
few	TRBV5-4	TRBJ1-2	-	CASSLMGDGYTF	TGTGCCAGCAGCTTGATGGGGGATGGCTACACCTTC
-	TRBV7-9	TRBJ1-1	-	CASSLVAGSTEAFF	TGTGCCAGCAGCTTAGTAGCCGGGAGCACTGAAGCTTTCTTT
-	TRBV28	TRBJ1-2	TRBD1	CASSPGTGGNYGYTF	TGTGCCAGCAGCCCCGGGACAGGGGGCAACTATGGCTACACCTTC
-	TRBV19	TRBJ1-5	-	CASSIGTSNSNQPQHF	TGTGCCAGTAGTATAGGGACAAGCAATAGCAATCAGCCCCAGCATTTT
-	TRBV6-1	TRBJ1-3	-	CASSVDRGNTIYF	TGTGCCAGCAGTGTCGACAGGGGAAACACCATATATTTT
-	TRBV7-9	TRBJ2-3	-	CASSSSDTQYF	TGTGCCAGCAGTTCCTCAGATACGCAGTATTTT
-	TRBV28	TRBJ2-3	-	CASSPLGGTQYF	TGTGCCAGCAGCCCTTTGGGGGGTACGCAGTATTTT
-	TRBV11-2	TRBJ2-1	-	CASSLVSYNEQFF	TGTGCCAGCAGCTTAGTCAGTTACAATGAGCAGTTCTTC
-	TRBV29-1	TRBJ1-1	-	CSVEGRLNTEAFF	TGCAGCGTTGAAGGCAGACTGAACACTGAAGCTTTCTTT
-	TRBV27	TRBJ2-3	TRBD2	CASFGLASTDTQYF	TGTGCCAGCTTTGGACTAGCTAGCACAGATACGCAGTATTTT
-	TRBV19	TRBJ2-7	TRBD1	CASSTWDRQYEQYF	TGTGCCAGTAGTACGTGGGACAGGCAGTACGAGCAGTACTTC
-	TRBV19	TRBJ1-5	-	CASSPPDLYSNQPQHF	TGTGCCAGTAGCCCTCCGGACTTATATAGCAATCAGCCCCAGCATTTT
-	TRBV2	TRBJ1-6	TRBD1	CASSGQGADSPLHF	TGTGCCAGCAGCGGACAGGGGGCGGATTCACCCCTCCACTTT
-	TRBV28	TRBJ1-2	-	CASSYVEGGYTF	TGTGCCAGCAGTTACGTAGAGGGGGGCTACACCTTC
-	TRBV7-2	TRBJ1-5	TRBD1	CASSFYRGNQPQHF	TGTGCCAGCAGCTTCTACAGGGGGAATCAGCCCCAGCATTTT
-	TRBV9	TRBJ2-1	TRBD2	CASSVEGGNNEQFF	TGTGCCAGCAGCGTAGAGGGAGGGAACAATGAGCAGTTCTTC